This T cell receptor beta chain came from a study of T-cell memory formation after mild COVID-19. Study-level information: Among the donors, TCR clusters were largely specific to each donor.

TCRdb ran MiXCR on the 5' RACE reads and lists one entry per CDR3 protein. This repertoire shows about 160,000 distinct CDR3 sequences, about a third found once; its top ten account for approximately 12%. The V gene end was trimmed by 3 bases and the J gene end by 6 bases; junction bases not matched to a gene: 8. Germline V gene data show CDR1 as LNHNV and CDR2 as YYDKDF (reference sequence). This CDR3 is 15 amino acids long. Study-level findings and limits: Day 37-peaking second-wave clones had unconfirmed SARS-CoV-2 specificity. Among contracting clones, CD4+ were mainly CM/EM and CD8+ enriched in EMRA.

This clonotype was observed a handful of times. Its antigen is undetermined. This clonotype was obtained from an adult woman who had mild COVID-19 (a few samples of this study predate the infection). Cell type and time point are not known. The rearrangement uses TRBV15 and TRBJ2-1; 7 bases are a match to TRBD1. Sequencing was done on a sample of PBMCs or a T cell subset sorted from them (not recorded which). Here the CDR3 reads CATSRRQGMGNEQFF. The CDR3 nucleotides are TGTGCCACCAGCAGGAGACAGGGTATGGGCAATGAGCAGTTCTTC.